Below are 32 T cell receptor beta chains sequenced from a single sample in a study of blood T cell repertoires in COVID-19. TCRdb keeps only in-frame clones here, not all; method: immunoSEQ multiplex PCR. The profile shows approximately 350,000 clones, about 87% of them singletons. Material for sequencing was peripheral blood. These receptors were collected from a woman in her 50s with COVID-19, enrolled during active disease.

A few counts support this clone. The CDR3 protein is CASSPGTSGSSSYNEQFF. CDR3 sequence (DNA): TGTGCCAGCAGCCCCGGGACTAGCGGGTCGAGCTCCTACAATGAGCAGTTCTTC. The chain is built from TRBV7-9 and TRBJ2-1; TRBD2 aligns across 12 bases. There are 18 residues in the CDR3. The V and J ends lost 5 bases and 0 bases, in that order; junction bases with no gene match: 8. In germline, CDR1 is SEHNR, CDR2 FQNEAQ (reference sequence).

The chain employs TRBV7-6 and TRBJ2-1; 11 bases match TRBD2. The CDR3 length is 15 residues. The V gene's germline CDR1 is SGHVS and CDR2 FNYEAQ. The V gene end was trimmed by 3 bases and the J gene end by 7 bases; junction bases not matched to a gene: 5. The CDR3, as DNA: TGTGCCAGCAGCTTGTCCGGGACTAGCGGTAATGAGCAGTTCTTC. Amino acids: CASSLSGTSGNEQFF.

This clone was picked up one time. This chain connects TRBV10-2 to TRBJ1-6; D is undetermined. With 0 bases removed from V and 9 bases from J, the gap between germline ends came to 9 bases. The CDR3 totals 14 residues. The germline gives CDR1 WSHSY, CDR2 SAAADI. In nucleotides, the CDR3 is TGCGCCAGCAGTGAGTCGCGATTATTTTCACCCCTCCACTTT. Translating gives CASSESRLFSPLHF.

The chain recombines TRBV19 with TRBJ1-5, with TRBD1 matching 7 bases. Germline V gene sequence: CDR1 LNHDA, CDR2 SQIVND (reference sequence). With V trimmed by 3 bases and J by 4 bases, 6 bases remained unmatched. This CDR3 is 15 amino acids long. The CDR3 DNA reads TGTGCCAGTAGTATGGACAGGAGGTTTAATCAGCCCCAGCATTTT. It codes for CASSMDRRFNQPQHF.

This clone has only one observation. V is TRBV12-5 and J is TRBJ2-1; 7 bases match TRBD1. The CDR3 runs 14 residues. The germline V gene has CDR1 LGHNT and CDR2 FRNRAP. The V gene end was trimmed by 10 bases and the J gene end by 4 bases; junction bases not matched to a gene: 10. CDR3 in amino acids: CATPTGTEYNEQFF. The CDR3 DNA sequence: TGTGCTACTCCTACCGGGACAGAATACAATGAGCAGTTCTTC.

The genes are TRBV18 and TRBJ1-3, with a possible D match to TRBD1 (6 bases). V lost 3 bases to trimming and J lost 0 bases, with 21 bases between them. Per germline, CDR1 KGHSH and CDR2 LQKENI. This CDR3 has 19 residues. The CDR3 nucleotides are TGTGCCAGCTCACCCGCGGACAAGGGGGGGCTTCTCTCTGGAAACACCATATATTTT. Amino acid sequence: CASSPADKGGLLSGNTIYF.

The V call is TRBV10-1, the J call TRBJ1-1, with 7 bases matching TRBD1. The CDR3 totals 15 residues. With V trimmed by 11 bases and J by 1 base, 13 bases remained unmatched. In germline, CDR1 is WNHNN, CDR2 SYGVQD (reference sequence). This chain's CDR3 is CAVVQGGRGNTEAFF. For the CDR3, the DNA is TGCGCCGTAGTCCAGGGGGGCAGGGGGAACACTGAAGCTTTCTTT.

The chain couples TRBV24-1 to TRBJ2-7; 9 nucleotides line up with TRBD1. Trimming at V came to 5 bases and at J to 2 bases, leaving 6 bases not matched to a gene. Looked up from germline, CDR1 is KGHDR and CDR2 is SFDVKD. The CDR3 runs 15 residues. The CDR3 region is CATSARTGVTYEQYF. DNA for the CDR3: TGTGCCACCAGTGCCCGGACAGGGGTGACCTACGAGCAGTACTTC.

The chain recombines TRBV6-6 with TRBJ1-5; D gene ambiguous. CDR1 is MNHNY, CDR2 SVGAGI, per germline (reference sequence). V dropped 2 bases and J dropped 5 bases, with 7 bases sitting between them. This CDR3 has 13 residues. Written as DNA, the CDR3 is TGTGCCAGCAGTTACGAGGGCTATCAGCCCCAGCATTTT. Protein: CASSYEGYQPQHF.

V and J are TRBV18 and TRBJ1-4; D not resolved. The CDR3 has 15 residues. Trimming shortened V by 3 bases and J by 4 bases, and 12 bases separated the two germline ends. The germline CDR1 and CDR2 sequences are KGHSH and LQKENI. Written as DNA, the CDR3 is TGTGCCAGCTCACCTACTTTCTCGCGTAATGAAAAACTGTTTTTT. Its protein product is CASSPTFSRNEKLFF.

This clone occurred many times. This sequence joins TRBV14 and TRBJ1-2, with D perhaps TRBD1 (5 bases). The germline CDR1 and CDR2 sequences are SGHDN and FVKESK. Trimming stripped 2 bases from V and 4 bases from J, with 8 bases between. CDR3 size: 13 residues. The CDR3 reads CASSQTGLYGYTF. In DNA, the CDR3 is TGTGCCAGCAGCCAAACAGGCCTCTATGGCTACACCTTC.

Written as DNA, the CDR3 is TGTGCCAGCAGCTTAAATAGTAAAGATACGCAGTATTTT. Residues: CASSLNSKDTQYF. This chain connects TRBV5-6 to TRBJ2-3; no reliable D call. The CDR3 is 13 amino acids. Germline-derived CDR1 and CDR2 are SGHDT and YYEEEE. The V and J ends lost 2 bases and 5 bases respectively, with 9 bases between them.

V usage is TRBV6-5 and J usage is TRBJ2-7; 7 nucleotides agree with TRBD1. The J segment lost 7 bases and the V segment lost 6 bases, leaving 3 bases of the junction unmatched. Germline CDR1 MNHEY, CDR2 SVGAGI. This CDR3 has 11 residues. The CDR3 bases are TGTGCCAGCAGCCACAGGGGAGAGCAGTACTTC. Translating it yields CASSHRGEQYF.

The rearrangement joins TRBV5-1 to TRBJ1-1; 8 nucleotides agree with TRBD1. Germline V gives CDR1 SGHRS, CDR2 YFSETQ. J gave up 4 bases and V 1 base, and 6 bases lay outside the gene matches. This CDR3 spans 15 amino acids. CDR3 nucleotide sequence: TGCGCCAGCAGCTTGATCGGACAGGGAGTCACTGAAGCTTTCTTT. Translated: CASSLIGQGVTEAFF.

J is TRBJ2-2 and V is TRBV24-1; TRBD1 agrees at 8 bases. Germline V lookup: CDR1 KGHDR, CDR2 SFDVKD. This CDR3 is built from 16 residues. V shed 1 base, J shed 5 bases, and the junction held 5 bases outside the gene matches. CDR3 loop: CATSDLQGTGTGELFF. For the CDR3, the DNA is TGTGCCACCAGTGATTTACAGGGGACAGGAACCGGGGAGCTGTTTTTT.

The chain employs TRBV7-2 and TRBJ1-3; 8 bases line up with TRBD1. CDR1 and CDR2 from the germline V gene are SGHTA and FQGNSA. This CDR3 is 17 amino acids long. Trimming at V came to 1 base and at J to 3 bases, leaving 8 bases not matched to a gene. CDR3 DNA: TGTGCCAGCAGCTTAGTTGGGACAGGCAGCGGTGGAAACACCATATATTTT. Amino acids: CASSLVGTGSGGNTIYF.

The chain couples TRBV7-2 to TRBJ2-2; TRBD2 agrees at 11 bases. Germline V lookup: CDR1 SGHTA, CDR2 FQGNSA. V lost 0 bases to trimming and J lost 4 bases; unmatched junction nucleotides: 4. This CDR3 has 17 amino acids. CDR3: CASSLAPSGRTTGELFF. The CDR3 nucleotides read TGTGCCAGCAGCTTAGCCCCTAGCGGGAGGACCACCGGGGAGCTGTTTTTT.

The chain is built from TRBV11-2 and TRBJ2-1; D unresolved. The CDR3 runs 12 residues. V lost 1 base and J lost 7, with 5 bases in between. The germline CDR1 and CDR2 sequences are SGHAT and FQNNGV. CDR3 coding DNA: TGTGCCAGCAGCTTAGTTCCAAATGAGCAGTTCTTC. It translates to CASSLVPNEQFF.

The rearrangement links TRBV19 to TRBJ1-4; D call uncertain. CDR1 is LNHDA and CDR2 is SQIVND in the germline V gene (reference sequence). Trimming left V 8 bases short and J 4 bases short, with 14 bases between. The CDR3 is 14 amino acids. The CDR3 region is CASASVTGNEKLFF. The CDR3 DNA sequence: TGTGCCAGTGCTTCCGTGACGGGTAATGAAAAACTGTTTTTT. Using reference TRBV19 and TRBJ1-4 for the parts outside the CDR3, the full variable domain is DGGITQSPKYLFRKEGQNVTLSCEQNLNHDAMYWYRQDPGQGLRLIYYSQIVNDFQKGDIAEGYSVSREKKESFPLTVTSAQKNPTAFYLCASASVTGNEKLFFGSGTQLSVL.

V and J are TRBV9 and TRBJ1-2; no clear D gene. V was clipped by 4 bases and J by 4 bases, with 11 bases between them. Germline lookup yields CDR1 SGDLS and CDR2 YYNGEE. The CDR3 runs to 13 residues. The CDR3 nucleotides read TGTGCCAGCAGCCCCCTCCCAGGCTATGGCTACACCTTC. This translates into CASSPLPGYGYTF.

The chain couples TRBV19 to TRBJ2-1, with 12 bases aligning to TRBD2. The CDR3 loop spans 16 amino acids. The germline V gene has CDR1 LNHDA and CDR2 SQIVND (reference sequence). The V segment lost 5 bases and the J segment 3 bases; nucleotides outside the gene matches: 5. CDR3: CASSALAGGNYNEQFF. DNA for the CDR3: TGTGCCAGTAGTGCCCTAGCGGGAGGGAACTACAATGAGCAGTTCTTC.

The chain couples TRBV5-4 to TRBJ2-7; D is unresolved. Trimming pared 4 bases from V and 0 bases from J, leaving 11 bases between. Germline CDR1 and CDR2: SGHNT and YYREEE (reference sequence). This CDR3 is 14 amino acids long. CDR3 coding DNA: TGTGCCAGCAGCCCTGGAGATTACTCCTACGAGCAGTACTTC. It encodes CASSPGDYSYEQYF.

Notes on this clone: One end of the junction fails to match germline, which may point to a read error. The chain employs TRBV30 and TRBJ2-1, with 7 positions matching TRBD2. There are 14 residues in the CDR3. Germline values: CDR1 GTSNPN, CDR2 SVGIG (reference sequence). The CDR3 region is CAWSVHLADNEQFF. The DNA of the CDR3 is TGTGCATGGAGTGTACATCTAGCGGACAATGAGCAGTTCTTC.

This clone was found once. The gene calls are TRBV9 and TRBJ2-1; D possibly corresponds to TRBD2 (6 bases). The CDR3 contains 17 residues. V dropped 0 bases and J dropped 1 base, with 14 bases sitting between them. Germline V lookup: CDR1 SGDLS, CDR2 YYNGEE. The CDR3 DNA follows: TGTGCCAGCAGCGTAGATAAGGGAGGTTGGTCCTACAATGAGCAGTTCTTC. Its protein product is CASSVDKGGWSYNEQFF. The full variable domain, with the rest looked up from reference TRBV9 and TRBJ2-1, is DSGVTQTPKHLITATGQRVTLRCSPRSGDLSVYWYQQSLDQGLQFLIQYYNGEERAKGNILERFSAQQFPDLHSELNLSSLELGDSALYFCASSVDKGGWSYNEQFFGPGTRLTVL.

In this sample, this clone turned up a few times. V is TRBV12-3 or TRBV12-4 and J is TRBJ1-2; the D gene is possibly TRBD1 (5 bases). The CDR3 length is 13 residues. V dropped 6 bases and J dropped 1 base, with 9 bases sitting between them. The CDR3 protein is CASSSQDNYGYTF. In DNA form, the CDR3 reads TGTGCCAGCAGCTCACAGGATAACTATGGCTACACCTTC.

The chain recombines TRBV4-3 with TRBJ2-1; no clear D. This CDR3 spans 11 amino acids. Trimming pared 4 bases from V and 8 bases from J, leaving 6 bases between. Germline CDR1 and CDR2: LGHNA and YSLEER. The DNA for the CDR3 is TGCGCCAGCAGCCGAGGCTATGAGCAGTTCTTC. Its protein is CASSRGYEQFF.

Only one count was recorded for this clone. The chain links TRBV24-1 to TRBJ2-2; 9 nucleotides agree with TRBD2. The CDR3 length is 15 residues. V gave up 4 bases and J gave up 5 bases; unmatched junction bases: 4. The V gene's germline CDR1 is KGHDR and CDR2 SFDVKD. CDR3 sequence reads: CATSDGTSRTGELFF. CDR3 DNA: TGTGCCACCAGTGACGGGACTAGCAGGACCGGGGAGCTGTTTTTT.

V usage is TRBV21-1 and J usage is TRBJ2-7; TRBD2 was called by the table and not checked on the DNA. TRBV21-1 corresponds to a pseudogene. This CDR3 comprises 18 residues. CDR3 sequence reads: CASNTGTSGRNKGYEQYF. The CDR3 region has the DNA TGTGCCAGCAACACCGGGACTAGCGGGAGGAACAAAGGGTACGAGCAGTACTTC.

The CDR3 DNA sequence: TGTGCCAGCAGTCCCAACGCAGGGGCCCGGACTGAAGCTTTCTTT. It specifies CASSPNAGARTEAFF. The V call is TRBV7-2, the J call TRBJ1-1; D perhaps matches TRBD1 (6 bases). The germline V and J ends were trimmed by 6 bases and 5 bases, with 19 bases remaining between them. Germline CDR1 reads SGHTA; CDR2 reads FQGNSA. The CDR3 spans 15 residues.

The V call is TRBV5-4, the J call TRBJ1-6; tentative D call: TRBD1 (6 bases). V dropped 3 bases and J dropped 10 bases, with 17 bases sitting between them. This CDR3 contains 15 residues. In germline, CDR1 is SGHNT, CDR2 YYREEE (reference sequence). The CDR3 bases are TGTGCCAGCAGCTCAATACAGGGTCTATTGTCACCCCTCCACTTT. This gives the protein CASSSIQGLLSPLHF.

V and J are TRBV7-2 and TRBJ1-2; 7 bases are shared with TRBD1. Germline V gene lookup returns CDR1 SGHTA and CDR2 FQGNSA. The V and J ends lost 5 bases and 2 bases, in that order; junction bases with no gene match: 5. This CDR3 is 14 amino acids long. This chain's CDR3 is CASSTLTGNYGYTF. In DNA form, the CDR3 reads TGTGCCAGCAGCACCCTGACAGGGAACTATGGCTACACCTTC.

This clone was seen only once. The chain employs TRBV10-3 and TRBJ2-3, with TRBD2 matching over 9 bases. Germline CDR1 ENHRY, CDR2 SYGVKD. The trim removed 3 bases at V and 5 bases at J, leaving 12 bases unmatched. There are 17 residues in the CDR3. CDR3 coding DNA: TGTGCCATCAGTGAAATGGGCGGGAGGGCCTGGGTAGATACGCAGTATTTT. It translates to CAISEMGGRAWVDTQYF.